The 27 T cell receptor beta chains listed next were all sequenced from one sample in a study of cytomegalovirus exposure and HLA in healthy donors. Use of 60 Vbeta and 13 Jbeta primers characterized the PCR. TCRdb's copy holds only in-frame clones and misses some; the assay was immunoSEQ multiplex PCR. The table lists about 140,000 clones, 76% of them singletons. Sequencing was carried out using PBMCs. The receptors were gathered from a male donor in good health and CMV-seronegative.

V is TRBV2 and J is TRBJ2-7; 14 bases are a match to TRBD2. Germline trimming cut 6 bases from V and 5 bases from J; bases unmatched to any gene: 6. CDR3 length equals 15 residues. Germline V lookup: CDR1 SNHLY, CDR2 FYNNEI. The CDR3 region is CASSGTSGRGNEQYF. The CDR3 nucleotides are TGTGCCAGCAGCGGGACTAGCGGGAGAGGGAACGAGCAGTACTTC. Variable domain in full (rest from reference TRBV2 and TRBJ2-7): EPEVTQTPSHQVTQMGQEVILRCVPISNHLYFYWYRQILGQKVEFLVSFYNNEISEKSEIFDDQFSVERPDGSNFTLKIRSTKLEDSAMYFCASSGTSGRGNEQYFGPGTRLTVT.

The chain joins TRBV4-2 to TRBJ2-1; 8 nucleotides line up with TRBD1. The CDR3 extends over 15 amino acids. Losses at the gene ends were 4 bases for V and 5 bases for J; bases not matched to a gene: 7. In germline, CDR1 is LGHNA, CDR2 YNFKEQ. DNA of the CDR3: TGTGCCAGCAGCCCGACGGGACAGGTAGACAATGAGCAGTTCTTC. It translates to CASSPTGQVDNEQFF.

The chain carries TRBV13 and TRBJ2-2, with D possibly being TRBD1 (5 bases). The V and J ends lost 1 base and 3 bases respectively, with 12 bases between them. This CDR3 region has 16 residues. Germline V lookup: CDR1 PRHDT, CDR2 FYEKMQ (reference sequence). The CDR3 is CASSLVGARDTGELFF. The CDR3 DNA sequence: TGTGCCAGCAGCTTAGTAGGGGCGAGAGACACCGGGGAGCTGTTTTTT.

The J gene is TRBJ1-5, the V gene TRBV6-6, with D tentatively TRBD1 (6 bases). The CDR3 is 16 amino acids. Trimming took 0 bases from V and 4 from J, leaving 13 bases between them. CDR1 and CDR2 (germline): MNHNY, SVGAGI (reference sequence). CDR3 amino acids: CASSYSGTSDNQPQHF. DNA for the CDR3: TGTGCCAGCAGTTACTCGGGGACAAGCGATAATCAGCCCCAGCATTTT.

This chain joins TRBV27 and TRBJ1-5, with no clear D. The CDR3 is 13 amino acids. CDR1 MNHEY and CDR2 SMNVEV come from the germline V gene (reference sequence). With 8 bases removed from V and 6 bases from J, the gap between germline ends came to 14 bases. In nucleotides, the CDR3 is TGTGCCAGCGGCACTTGGGGAGGTCAGCCCCAGCATTTT. Protein product: CASGTWGGQPQHF.

This clone was counted a few times. CDR3 sequence reads: CASRTGANTEAFF. The CDR3 DNA is TGTGCCAGCCGGACAGGGGCGAACACTGAAGCTTTCTTT. V and J are TRBV6-1 and TRBJ1-1; 9 positions agree with TRBD1. Germline lookup yields CDR1 MNHNS and CDR2 SASEGT. The CDR3 is 13 amino acids. With 8 bases clipped from V and 1 base from J, the junction kept 2 bases outside the gene matches.

The V and J genes are TRBV5-6 and TRBJ2-1, with 7 bases that match TRBD1. Germline CDR1 SGHDT, CDR2 YYEEEE. The length of the CDR3 is 13 residues. The V segment lost 2 bases and the J segment 6 bases; nucleotides outside the gene matches: 2. Here the CDR3 DNA reads TGTGCCAGCAGCTTCGGGACAGTCAATGAGCAGTTCTTC. As protein: CASSFGTVNEQFF.

J is TRBJ2-7 and V is TRBV9; 7 bases match TRBD2. CDR1 SGDLS and CDR2 YYNGEE come from the germline V gene. The V gene end was trimmed by 0 bases and the J gene end by 2 bases; junction bases not matched to a gene: 11. This CDR3 has 17 residues. The CDR3: CASSVGGGAGLTYEQYF. Here the CDR3 DNA reads TGTGCCAGCAGCGTAGGGGGGGGAGCGGGGCTAACCTACGAGCAGTACTTC.

CDR3 amino acids: CASSSTFPGTANSPLHF. The CDR3, as DNA: TGTGCCAGCAGCTCAACCTTTCCCGGGACAGCAAATTCACCCCTCCACTTT. The chain recombines TRBV5-6 with TRBJ1-6, with 7 bases matching TRBD1. CDR3 size: 17 residues. The germline V gene has CDR1 SGHDT and CDR2 YYEEEE. The V gene end was trimmed by 3 bases and the J gene end by 7 bases; junction bases not matched to a gene: 13. The whole variable domain, remainder taken from reference TRBV5-6 and TRBJ1-6, is DAGVTQSPTHLIKTRGQQVTLRCSPKSGHDTVSWYQQALGQGPQFIFQYYEEEERQRGNFPDRFSGHQFPNYSSELNVNALLLGDSALYLCASSSTFPGTANSPLHFGNGTRLTVT.

The chain uses TRBV7-9 and TRBJ2-1, with TRBD2 identical over 11 bases. Germline loops: CDR1 SEHNR, CDR2 FQNEAQ (reference sequence). CDR3 length: 17 residues. V lost 5 bases and J lost 5; bases outside the gene matches: 11. This chain's CDR3 is CASSATSSGRGDNEQFF. The CDR3 DNA reads TGTGCCAGCAGCGCCACGAGTAGCGGGAGGGGCGACAATGAGCAGTTCTTC. The whole variable domain, filled in from reference TRBV7-9 and TRBJ2-1, reads DTGVSQNPRHKITKRGQNVTFRCDPISEHNRLYWYRQTLGQGPEFLTYFQNEAQLEKSRLLSDRFSAERPKGSFSTLEIQRTEQGDSAMYLCASSATSSGRGDNEQFFGPGTRLTVL.

This clone has a handful of counts. V is TRBV7-9 and J is TRBJ1-1; 8 bases align to TRBD1. The germline gives CDR1 SEHNR, CDR2 FQNEAQ (reference sequence). This CDR3 has 15 amino acids. V lost 5 bases, J lost 1 base, and 6 bases stayed unmatched. The CDR3 region has the DNA TGTGCCAGCAGCCGCCCCGGGACAGGGAACACTGAAGCTTTCTTT. It translates to CASSRPGTGNTEAFF.

The chain employs TRBV7-9 and TRBJ1-2; the D gene is possibly TRBD1 (5 bases). The V and J ends lost 2 bases and 5 bases respectively, with 6 bases between them. Germline V lookup: CDR1 SEHNR, CDR2 FQNEAQ (reference sequence). The CDR3 runs 12 residues. CDR3 sequence: CASSLQGYGYTF. CDR3 sequence (DNA): TGTGCCAGCAGCTTACAGGGTTATGGCTACACCTTC.

The chain carries TRBV5-1 and TRBJ2-5, with 9 bases matching TRBD1. This CDR3 has 15 amino acids. CDR1 and CDR2 (germline): SGHRS, YFSETQ. J lost 2 bases, V lost 4 bases, and 6 bases had no gene match. CDR3 coding DNA: TGCGCCAGCAGCATTGGACAGGGGCGGCAAGAGACCCAGTACTTC. It codes for CASSIGQGRQETQYF. The whole variable domain, remainder taken from reference TRBV5-1 and TRBJ2-5, is KAGVTQTPRYLIKTRGQQVTLSCSPISGHRSVSWYQQTPGQGLQFLFEYFSETQRNKGNFPGRFSGRQFSNSRSEMNVSTLELGDSALYLCASSIGQGRQETQYFGPGTRLLVL.

The chain's CDR3 is CASSPPSSRGSPLHF. CDR3 DNA: TGTGCCAGCAGTCCCCCCTCGTCGCGGGGATCACCCCTCCACTTT. The genes are TRBV7-9 and TRBJ1-6; unclear D gene. Per germline, CDR1 SEHNR and CDR2 FQNEAQ (reference sequence). The CDR3 is made up of 15 amino acids. With 6 bases removed from V and 10 bases from J, the gap between germline ends came to 19 bases. Full variable domain (rest looked up from reference TRBV7-9 and TRBJ1-6): DTGVSQNPRHKITKRGQNVTFRCDPISEHNRLYWYRQTLGQGPEFLTYFQNEAQLEKSRLLSDRFSAERPKGSFSTLEIQRTEQGDSAMYLCASSPPSSRGSPLHFGNGTRLTVT.

V usage is TRBV7-6 and J usage is TRBJ1-1; D uncertain. This CDR3 is 13 amino acids long. The germline V gene has CDR1 SGHVS and CDR2 FNYEAQ. The V gene lost 1 base and the J gene lost 7 bases, with 10 bases spanning the gap. The DNA for the CDR3 is TGTGCCAGCAGCTTAGATAACGGAGTTGAAGCTTTCTTT. Amino acid sequence: CASSLDNGVEAFF.

The chain is built from TRBV7-8 and TRBJ1-2; 11 nucleotides line up with TRBD1. Germline assignment: CDR1 SGHVS and CDR2 FQNEAQ. The CDR3 spans 14 residues. V gave up 0 bases and J gave up 8 bases; unmatched junction bases: 2. DNA for the CDR3: TGTGCCAGCAGCTTAGCCAGGACAGGGGGCGGCTACACCTTC. It is translated as CASSLARTGGGYTF. Drawing the rest from reference TRBV7-8 and TRBJ1-2, the complete variable domain is GAGVSQSPRYKVAKRGQDVALRCDPISGHVSLFWYQQALGQGPEFLTYFQNEAQLDKSGLPSDRFFAERPEGSVSTLKIQRTQQEDSAVYLCASSLARTGGGYTFGSGTRLTVV.

The J gene is TRBJ2-5, the V gene TRBV5-4; TRBD1 might be the D (6 bases). V gave up 0 bases and J gave up 1 base, with 10 bases separating them. The CDR3 contains 15 residues. CDR1 is SGHNT, CDR2 YYREEE, per germline (reference sequence). Here the CDR3 DNA reads TGTGCCAGCAGCTTGGCCATGGGGGCCCAAGAGACCCAGTACTTC. It yields the protein CASSLAMGAQETQYF. The entire variable domain, with the rest obtained from reference TRBV5-4 and TRBJ2-5, is as follows: ETGVTQSPTHLIKTRGQQVTLRCSSQSGHNTVSWYQQALGQGPQFIFQYYREEENGRGNFPPRFSGLQFPNYSSELNVNALELDDSALYLCASSLAMGAQETQYFGPGTRLLVL.

This clone has only one observation. This rearrangement joins TRBV2 to TRBJ2-5; 9 bases agree with TRBD2. The CDR3 covers 13 residues. Trimming took 1 base from V and 14 from J; bases not matched to a gene: 8. Germline V gene data show CDR1 as SNHLY and CDR2 as FYNNEI. The CDR3: CASSEDLSGSVYF. DNA for the CDR3: TGTGCCAGCAGTGAAGATCTTAGCGGGAGTGTCTACTTC.

This clone occurred once. The chain is built from TRBV30 and TRBJ1-5, with TRBD1 matching over 7 bases. The CDR3 covers 17 residues. The ends lost 2 bases at V and 2 bases at J; junction bases unmatched: 12. CDR1 GTSNPN and CDR2 SVGIG come from the germline V gene (reference sequence). CDR3 in DNA: TGTGCCTGGAGTCCCGAGAGGGGGCGCGTACGCAATCAGCCCCAGCATTTT. Translated: CAWSPERGRVRNQPQHF.

V gene TRBV28 combines with J gene TRBJ1-2, with D possibly being TRBD1 (5 bases). Germline V gene lookup returns CDR1 MDHEN and CDR2 SYDVKM. CDR3 length equals 13 residues. Trimming stripped 3 bases from V and 7 bases from J, with 12 bases between. Here the CDR3 DNA reads TGTGCCAGCAGTTTGGAGGGGAATCGTGGCTACACCTTC. Translation: CASSLEGNRGYTF.

The chain carries TRBV7-6 and TRBJ2-1; no clear D. V was trimmed by 5 bases and J by 5 bases, leaving 7 bases between them. CDR3 length: 12 amino acids. Germline V lookup: CDR1 SGHVS, CDR2 FNYEAQ. CDR3 bases: TGTGCCAGCAGCCCCCGTAACAATGAGCAGTTCTTC. It is translated as CASSPRNNEQFF.

The chain links TRBV28 to TRBJ1-5; 7 bases are a match to TRBD1. The CDR3 covers 16 residues. Trimming at V came to 6 bases and at J to 7 bases, leaving 15 bases not matched to a gene. CDR1 and CDR2 (germline): MDHEN, SYDVKM. CDR3 nucleotide sequence: TGTGCCAGCAGGAATAAGGGACAGACCAGCCGGCAGCCCCAGCATTTT. The encoded protein is CASRNKGQTSRQPQHF. Looking up the rest from reference TRBV28 and TRBJ1-5 gives the full variable domain: DVKVTQSSRYLVKRTGEKVFLECVQDMDHENMFWYRQDPGLGLRLIYFSYDVKMKEKGDIPEGYSVSREKKERFSLILESASTNQTSMYLCASRNKGQTSRQPQHFGDGTRLSIL.

The count of this clone is one. The rearrangement links TRBV30 to TRBJ2-3, with 12 bases matching TRBD1. The ends lost 0 bases at V and 10 bases at J; junction bases unmatched: 5. The CDR3 loop spans 14 amino acids. Germline-derived CDR1 and CDR2 are GTSNPN and SVGIG (reference sequence). CDR3 sequence reads: CAWSVGTGGLSQYF. In nucleotides, the CDR3 is TGTGCCTGGAGTGTAGGGACAGGGGGCTTGTCGCAGTATTTT.

V and J are TRBV6-1 and TRBJ2-3; D may be TRBD1 (6 bases). Germline loops: CDR1 MNHNS, CDR2 SASEGT. The length of the CDR3 is 15 residues. V was pared by 7 bases and J by 0 bases, with 14 bases between. CDR3 coding DNA: TGTGCCAGCACCCCAGACAGGACTAGCACAGATACGCAGTATTTT. It translates to CASTPDRTSTDTQYF.

The chain joins TRBV4-1 to TRBJ2-3, with D tentatively TRBD2 (7 bases). The V end lost 1 base, the J end lost 2 bases, and 16 bases lay between the germline ends. The CDR3 loop spans 17 amino acids. Germline CDR1 MGHRA, CDR2 YSYEKL. CDR3 in DNA: TGCGCCAGCAGCCAAGGGGGGGCGGGAGCCTACACAGATACGCAGTATTTT. This gives the protein CASSQGGAGAYTDTQYF.

This clone was seen more than once but under ten times. This rearrangement joins TRBV27 to TRBJ2-1; 10 bases align to TRBD2. CDR3 length: 15 amino acids. The V and J ends lost 2 bases and 5 bases, in that order; junction bases with no gene match: 3. Germline V CDR1 and CDR2: MNHEY, SMNVEV (reference sequence). CDR3 bases: TGTGCCAGCAGTTTACTAGCGGGAGTTAACAATGAGCAGTTCTTC. It codes for CASSLLAGVNNEQFF.

The DNA of the CDR3 is TGTGCCACCAGCAGTAGGCGGAACTACGAGCAGTACTTC. This encodes CATSSRRNYEQYF. The chain has TRBV15 and TRBJ2-7; D gene uncertain. The length of the CDR3 is 13 residues. V was shortened by 3 bases and J by 3 bases, with 9 bases between the two germline ends. Germline CDR1 reads LNHNV; CDR2 reads YYDKDF (reference sequence).